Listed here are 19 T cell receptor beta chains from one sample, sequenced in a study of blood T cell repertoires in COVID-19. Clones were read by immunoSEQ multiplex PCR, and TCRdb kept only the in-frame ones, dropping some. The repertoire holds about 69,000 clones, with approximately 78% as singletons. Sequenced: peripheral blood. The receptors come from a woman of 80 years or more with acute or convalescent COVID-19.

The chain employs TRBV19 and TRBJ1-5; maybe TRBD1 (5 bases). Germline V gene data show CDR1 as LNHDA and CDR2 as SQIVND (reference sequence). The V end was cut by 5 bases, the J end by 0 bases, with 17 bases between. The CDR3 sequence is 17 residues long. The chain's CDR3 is CASSGGAAWGSNQPQHF. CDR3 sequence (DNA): TGTGCCAGTAGTGGAGGGGCCGCCTGGGGTAGCAATCAGCCCCAGCATTTT. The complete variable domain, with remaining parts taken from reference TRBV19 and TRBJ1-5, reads DGGITQSPKYLFRKEGQNVTLSCEQNLNHDAMYWYRQDPGQGLRLIYYSQIVNDFQKGDIAEGYSVSREKKESFPLTVTSAQKNPTAFYLCASSGGAAWGSNQPQHFGDGTRLSIL.

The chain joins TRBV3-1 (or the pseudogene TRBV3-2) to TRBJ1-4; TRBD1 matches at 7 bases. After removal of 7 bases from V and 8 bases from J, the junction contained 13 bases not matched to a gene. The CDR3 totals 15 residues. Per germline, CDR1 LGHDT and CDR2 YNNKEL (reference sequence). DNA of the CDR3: TGTGCCAGCAACACACTATCGACAGGGTCGGAAAAACTGTTTTTT. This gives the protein CASNTLSTGSEKLFF.

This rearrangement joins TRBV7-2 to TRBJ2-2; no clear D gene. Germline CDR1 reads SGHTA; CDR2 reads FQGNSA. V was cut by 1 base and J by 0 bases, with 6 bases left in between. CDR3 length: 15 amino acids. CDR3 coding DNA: TGTGCCAGCAGCTTAGTACAGACGAACACCGGGGAGCTGTTTTTT. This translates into CASSLVQTNTGELFF.

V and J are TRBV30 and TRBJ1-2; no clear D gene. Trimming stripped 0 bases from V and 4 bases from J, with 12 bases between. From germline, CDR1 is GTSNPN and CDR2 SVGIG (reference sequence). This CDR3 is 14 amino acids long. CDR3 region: CAWSVGQEVYGYTF. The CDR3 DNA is TGTGCCTGGAGTGTTGGCCAGGAGGTCTATGGCTACACCTTC.

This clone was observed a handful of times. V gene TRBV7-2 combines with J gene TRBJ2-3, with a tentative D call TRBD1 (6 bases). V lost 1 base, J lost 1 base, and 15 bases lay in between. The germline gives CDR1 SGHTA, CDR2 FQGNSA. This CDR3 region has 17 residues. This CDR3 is CASSLGFWGRGTDTQYF. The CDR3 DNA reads TGTGCCAGCAGCTTAGGCTTCTGGGGGCGCGGCACAGATACGCAGTATTTT.

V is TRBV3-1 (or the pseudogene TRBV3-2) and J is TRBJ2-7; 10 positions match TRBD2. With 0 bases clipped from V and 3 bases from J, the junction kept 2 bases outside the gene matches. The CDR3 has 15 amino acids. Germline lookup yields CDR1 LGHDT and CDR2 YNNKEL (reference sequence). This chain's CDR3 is CASSQDGTSVYEQYF. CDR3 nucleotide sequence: TGTGCCAGCAGCCAAGATGGGACTAGCGTCTACGAGCAGTACTTC.

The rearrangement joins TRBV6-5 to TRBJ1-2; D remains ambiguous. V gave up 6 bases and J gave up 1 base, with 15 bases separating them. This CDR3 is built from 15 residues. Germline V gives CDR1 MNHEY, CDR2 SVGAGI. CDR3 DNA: TGTGCCAGCAGGGGCCCTGGACTGATTAACTATGGCTACACCTTC. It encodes CASRGPGLINYGYTF.

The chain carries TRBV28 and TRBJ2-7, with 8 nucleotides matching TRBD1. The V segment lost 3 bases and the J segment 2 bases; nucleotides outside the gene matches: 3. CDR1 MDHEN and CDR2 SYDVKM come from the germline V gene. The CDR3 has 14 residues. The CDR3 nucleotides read TGTGCCAGCAGTTTCAGGGGGCGCACCTACGAGCAGTACTTC. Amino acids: CASSFRGRTYEQYF.

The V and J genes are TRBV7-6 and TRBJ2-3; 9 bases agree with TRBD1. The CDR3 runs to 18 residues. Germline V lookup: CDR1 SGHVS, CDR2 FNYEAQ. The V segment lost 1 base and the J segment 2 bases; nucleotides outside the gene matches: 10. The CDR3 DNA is TGTGCCAGCAGCTTAGTTGCCCACAGGGGGCGGCCCACAGATACGCAGTATTTT. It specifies CASSLVAHRGRPTDTQYF.

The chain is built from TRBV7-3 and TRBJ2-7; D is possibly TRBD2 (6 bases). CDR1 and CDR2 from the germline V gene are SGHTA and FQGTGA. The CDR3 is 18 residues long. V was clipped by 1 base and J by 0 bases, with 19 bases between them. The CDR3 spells CASSLRGRRDGSSYEQYF. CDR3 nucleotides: TGTGCCAGCAGCTTAAGGGGGAGACGGGACGGGAGCTCCTACGAGCAGTACTTC.

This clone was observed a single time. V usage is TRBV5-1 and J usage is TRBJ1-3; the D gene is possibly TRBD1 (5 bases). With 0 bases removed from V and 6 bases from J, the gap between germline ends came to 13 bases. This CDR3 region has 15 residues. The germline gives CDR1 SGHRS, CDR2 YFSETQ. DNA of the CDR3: TGCGCCAGCAGCTTGGAAGGGGCTAGGGAAAACACCATATATTTT. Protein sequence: CASSLEGARENTIYF.

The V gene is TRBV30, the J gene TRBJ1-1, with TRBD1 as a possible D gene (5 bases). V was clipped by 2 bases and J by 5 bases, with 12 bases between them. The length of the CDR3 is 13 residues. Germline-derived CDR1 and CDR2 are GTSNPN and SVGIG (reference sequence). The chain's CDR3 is CAWSKGGETEAFF. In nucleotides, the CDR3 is TGTGCCTGGAGTAAGGGAGGGGAAACTGAAGCTTTCTTT. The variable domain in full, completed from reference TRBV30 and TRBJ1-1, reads SQTIHQWPATLVQPVGSPLSLECTVEGTSNPNLYWYRQAAGRGLQLLFYSVGIGQISSEVPQNLSASRPQDRQFILSSKKLLLSDSGFYLCAWSKGGETEAFFGQGTRLTVV.

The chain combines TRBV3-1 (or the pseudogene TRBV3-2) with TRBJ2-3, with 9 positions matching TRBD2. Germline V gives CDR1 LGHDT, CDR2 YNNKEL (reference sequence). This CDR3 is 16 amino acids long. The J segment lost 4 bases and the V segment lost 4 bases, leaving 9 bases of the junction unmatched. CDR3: CASSPTRGGGADTQYF. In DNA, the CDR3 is TGTGCCAGCAGCCCGACCCGAGGCGGGGGGGCAGATACGCAGTATTTT.

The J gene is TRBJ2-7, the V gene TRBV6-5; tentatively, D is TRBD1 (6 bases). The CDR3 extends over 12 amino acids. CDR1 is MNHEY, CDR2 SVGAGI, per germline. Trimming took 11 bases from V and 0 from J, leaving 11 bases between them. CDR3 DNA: TGTGCCTGCACAGGGAACTCCTACGAGCAGTACTTC. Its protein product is CACTGNSYEQYF.

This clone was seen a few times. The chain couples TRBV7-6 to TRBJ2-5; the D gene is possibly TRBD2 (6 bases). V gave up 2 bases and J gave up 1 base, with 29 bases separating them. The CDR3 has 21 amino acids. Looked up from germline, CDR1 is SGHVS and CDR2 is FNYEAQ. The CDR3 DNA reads TGTGCCAGCAGCTTACCCACTTTGAGCGTAACGTCGGGGACTTCCCAAGAGACCCAGTACTTC. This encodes CASSLPTLSVTSGTSQETQYF.

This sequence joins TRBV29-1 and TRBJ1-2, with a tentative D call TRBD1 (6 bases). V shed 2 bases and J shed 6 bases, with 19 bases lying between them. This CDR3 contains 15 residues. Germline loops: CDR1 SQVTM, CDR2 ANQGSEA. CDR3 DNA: TGCAGCGTTGAACCTACGTCCGGGGGGCGAAATGGCTACACCTTC. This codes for CSVEPTSGGRNGYTF.

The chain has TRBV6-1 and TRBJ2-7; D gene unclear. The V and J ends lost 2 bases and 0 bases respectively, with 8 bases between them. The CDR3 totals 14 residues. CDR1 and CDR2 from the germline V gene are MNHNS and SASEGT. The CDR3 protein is CASSERGSSYEQYF. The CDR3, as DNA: TGTGCCAGCAGTGAAAGAGGCTCCTCCTACGAGCAGTACTTC.

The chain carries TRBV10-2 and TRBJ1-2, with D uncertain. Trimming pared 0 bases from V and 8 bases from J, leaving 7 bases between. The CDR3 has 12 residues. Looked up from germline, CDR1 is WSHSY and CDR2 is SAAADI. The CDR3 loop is CASSESQSGYTF. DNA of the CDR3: TGCGCCAGCAGTGAGTCTCAGTCGGGCTACACCTTC.

The CDR3 DNA sequence: TGTGCCAGCAGTTTTTCCGGGACAGATTTTTCACCCCTCCACTTT. Its protein is CASSFSGTDFSPLHF. The chain joins TRBV27 to TRBJ1-6; 7 nucleotides agree with TRBD1. CDR1 is MNHEY, CDR2 SMNVEV, per germline (reference sequence). The CDR3 has 15 residues. V was clipped by 3 bases and J by 9 bases; unmatched bases: 8.